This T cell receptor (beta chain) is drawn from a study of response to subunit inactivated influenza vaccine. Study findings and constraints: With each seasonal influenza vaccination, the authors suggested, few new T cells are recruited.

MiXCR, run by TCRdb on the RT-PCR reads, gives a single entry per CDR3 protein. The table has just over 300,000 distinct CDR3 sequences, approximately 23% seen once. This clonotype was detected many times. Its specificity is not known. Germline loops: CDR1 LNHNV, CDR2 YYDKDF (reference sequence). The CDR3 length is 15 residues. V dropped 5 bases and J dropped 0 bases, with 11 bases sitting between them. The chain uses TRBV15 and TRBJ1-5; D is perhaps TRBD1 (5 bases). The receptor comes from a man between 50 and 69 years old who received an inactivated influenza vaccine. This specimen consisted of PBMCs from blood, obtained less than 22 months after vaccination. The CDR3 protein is CATSLGQYSNQPQHF. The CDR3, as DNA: TGTGCCACCAGCCTCGGACAATATAGCAATCAGCCCCAGCATTTT.